Following are 9 T cell receptor beta chains from one sample sequenced in a study of blood T cell repertoires in COVID-19. Measured with immunoSEQ multiplex PCR; TCRdb has only the in-frame clones, and not every one. The sample gives approximately 140,000 clones, roughly 84% of which show up once; around 9.5% is in the top ten. Sequenced material: peripheral blood. The receptors derive from a man aged 25-45 years with COVID-19, enrolled during active disease.

This clone showed up just once. The chain uses TRBV19 and TRBJ1-1; D remains ambiguous. The ends were cut back, 6 bases at V and 8 bases at J, with 10 bases in the middle. This CDR3 region has 11 residues. CDR1 is LNHDA, CDR2 SQIVND, per germline (reference sequence). DNA for the CDR3: TGTGCCAGTAGCCGGGAATTCGAAGCTTTCTTT. This sequence encodes CASSREFEAFF.

The chain carries TRBV29-1 and TRBJ2-7; no definite D call. Trimming removed 4 bases at V and 5 bases at J, with 12 bases between. CDR1 is SQVTM and CDR2 is ANQGSEA in the germline V gene. This CDR3 has 12 residues. CDR3 coding DNA: TGCAGCGTTGTTAGCAGTCATCACGAGCAGTACTTC. Its protein is CSVVSSHHEQYF.

The gene calls are TRBV5-6 and TRBJ1-5; 10 nucleotides agree with TRBD1. J gave up 9 bases and V 3 bases, and 12 bases lay outside the gene matches. CDR1 is SGHDT and CDR2 is YYEEEE in the germline V gene. The length of the CDR3 is 16 residues. CDR3 loop: CASSSTGQGGIVPQHF. The DNA for the CDR3 is TGTGCCAGCAGCTCAACCGGACAGGGGGGAATTGTGCCCCAGCATTTT.

This chain joins TRBV5-4 and TRBJ2-7; TRBD1 agrees at 9 bases. Germline CDR1 and CDR2: SGHNT and YYREEE (reference sequence). J was trimmed by 7 bases and V by 4 bases; bases with no gene match: 9. The CDR3 spans 14 residues. CDR3 nucleotide sequence: TGTGCCAGCAGCCCGGGACAGGGTGGTATTGAGCAGTACTTC. Translated: CASSPGQGGIEQYF.

This clone was picked up one time. The J gene is TRBJ1-6, the V gene TRBV3-1 (or the pseudogene TRBV3-2); D unresolved. CDR1 LGHDT and CDR2 YNNKEL come from the germline V gene (reference sequence). CDR3 length equals 15 residues. Trimming shortened V by 4 bases and J by 7 bases, and 14 bases separated the two germline ends. This CDR3 is CASSPVGGWNSPLHF. The DNA for the CDR3 is TGTGCCAGCAGCCCCGTCGGCGGTTGGAATTCACCCCTCCACTTT.

The chain combines TRBV7-2 with TRBJ2-1, with a weak D call TRBD2 (6 bases). Germline CDR1 is SGHTA and CDR2 is FQGNSA. This CDR3 region has 15 residues. V dropped 4 bases and J dropped 12 bases, with 22 bases sitting between them. CDR3 sequence (DNA): TGTGCCAGCAGCTCGTCGCGGGACTTACCGTGGGTGCAGTTCTTC. This sequence encodes CASSSSRDLPWVQFF.

The chain recombines TRBV5-4 with TRBJ2-3; TRBD2 matches at 10 bases. Germline trimming cut 4 bases from V and 4 bases from J; bases unmatched to any gene: 0. CDR3 length: 13 amino acids. Germline CDR1 reads SGHNT; CDR2 reads YYREEE (reference sequence). In nucleotides, the CDR3 is TGTGCCAGCAGCCTAGCGGGGGCAGATACGCAGTATTTT. It translates to CASSLAGADTQYF.

The chain couples TRBV19 to TRBJ1-1; D unresolved. CDR3 size: 13 residues. With 1 base removed from V and 5 bases from J, the gap between germline ends came to 8 bases. Germline-derived CDR1 and CDR2 are LNHDA and SQIVND (reference sequence). In DNA form, the CDR3 reads TGTGCCAGTAGTATAGCTTTTGTGACTGAAGCTTTCTTT. This codes for CASSIAFVTEAFF.

The genes are TRBV6-5 and TRBJ2-7, with D possibly TRBD2 on 5 matching bases. Germline V gene sequence: CDR1 MNHEY, CDR2 SVGAGI. The V gene lost 6 bases and the J gene lost 5 bases, with 5 bases spanning the gap. The CDR3 runs to 10 residues. This chain's CDR3 is CASSGNEQYF. The CDR3 DNA follows: TGTGCCAGCAGCGGGAACGAGCAGTACTTC.